This paragraph reports one T cell receptor beta chain. Its antigen is currently unknown. At one boundary the junction diverges from the germline segment, which might be a read error. This sample was taken from a study of tumor-infiltrating lymphocytes in primary liver carcinoma. Study-wide points: Blood's top-250-clone fraction was significantly lower than that of tumors (p = 0.039).

Researchers generated TCR beta cDNA from around 0.55 ug of total RNA, relying on a constant-region primer. Investigators got TCR beta libraries out of three nested multiplex PCR rounds, done with slightly modified ARM-PCR. Using its own MiXCR run on the multiplex PCR reads, TCRdb lists one record per CDR3 protein. Of more than 70,000 distinct CDR3 sequences listed, over 60% were seen once; the top ten hold roughly 21%. Total RNA and DNA came together from around 20-30 mg of bulk tissue without cell sorting. Donors were untreated and chronically infected with HBV. Samples came from superior, inferior, lateral poles and tumor centre. The sequence was obtained from a man aged 35 to 55 with primary liver carcinoma and hepatitis B virus infection. Material: liver tumor tissue from sampling region 1. Subset given: tumor region T1, superior pole.

As DNA, the CDR3 is TGCGCCAGCAGTGTACAGCAAAATGAAGAACTGTTCTTT. This sequence encodes CASSVQQNEELFF. The rearrangement joins TRBV10-2 to TRBJ1-4; D is undetermined. CDR1 and CDR2 (germline): WSHSY, SAAADI. This CDR3 spans 13 amino acids.